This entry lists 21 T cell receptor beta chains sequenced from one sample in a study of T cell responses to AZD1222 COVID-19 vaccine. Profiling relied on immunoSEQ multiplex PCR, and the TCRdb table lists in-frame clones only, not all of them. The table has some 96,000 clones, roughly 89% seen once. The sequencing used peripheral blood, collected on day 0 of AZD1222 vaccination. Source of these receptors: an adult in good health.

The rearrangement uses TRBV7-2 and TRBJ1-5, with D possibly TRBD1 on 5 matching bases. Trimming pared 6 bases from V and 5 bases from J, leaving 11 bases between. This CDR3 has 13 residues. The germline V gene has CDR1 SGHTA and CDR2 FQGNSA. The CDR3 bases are TGTGCCAGCAGTCTGGGGCTCGATCAGCCCCAGCATTTT. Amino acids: CASSLGLDQPQHF.

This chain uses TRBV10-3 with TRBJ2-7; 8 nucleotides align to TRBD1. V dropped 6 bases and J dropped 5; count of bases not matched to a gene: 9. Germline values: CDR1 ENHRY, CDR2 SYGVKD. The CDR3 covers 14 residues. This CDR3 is CAISTQGAQNEQYF. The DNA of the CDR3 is TGTGCCATCAGCACCCAGGGGGCGCAGAACGAGCAGTACTTC.

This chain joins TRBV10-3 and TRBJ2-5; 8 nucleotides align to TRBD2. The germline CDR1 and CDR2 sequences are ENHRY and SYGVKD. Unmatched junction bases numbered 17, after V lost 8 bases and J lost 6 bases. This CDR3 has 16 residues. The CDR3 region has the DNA TGTGCCATCGCCCCCCTCGGGGGGGATACCCTGAAGACCCAGTACTTC. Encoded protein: CAIAPLGGDTLKTQYF.

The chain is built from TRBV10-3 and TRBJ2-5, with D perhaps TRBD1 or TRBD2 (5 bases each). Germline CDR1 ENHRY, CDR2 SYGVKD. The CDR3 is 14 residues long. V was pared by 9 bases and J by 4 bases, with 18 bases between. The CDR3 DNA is TGTGCCATGCGCCGGGACCCAGAGGTAGAGACCCAGTACTTC. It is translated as CAMRRDPEVETQYF.

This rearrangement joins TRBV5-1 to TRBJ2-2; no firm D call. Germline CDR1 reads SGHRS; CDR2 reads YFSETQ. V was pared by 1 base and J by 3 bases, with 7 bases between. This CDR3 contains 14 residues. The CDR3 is CASSLYGYTGELFF. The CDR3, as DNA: TGCGCCAGCAGCTTGTACGGGTACACCGGGGAGCTGTTTTTT. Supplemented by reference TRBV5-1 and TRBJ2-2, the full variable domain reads KAGVTQTPRYLIKTRGQQVTLSCSPISGHRSVSWYQQTPGQGLQFLFEYFSETQRNKGNFPGRFSGRQFSNSRSEMNVSTLELGDSALYLCASSLYGYTGELFFGEGSRLTVL.

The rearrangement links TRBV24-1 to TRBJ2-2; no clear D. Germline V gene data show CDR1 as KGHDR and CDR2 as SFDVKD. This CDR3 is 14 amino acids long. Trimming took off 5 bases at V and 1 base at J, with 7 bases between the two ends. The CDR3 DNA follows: TGTGCCACCAGTGTAGCCAGGAACACCGGGGAGCTGTTTTTT. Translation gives CATSVARNTGELFF.

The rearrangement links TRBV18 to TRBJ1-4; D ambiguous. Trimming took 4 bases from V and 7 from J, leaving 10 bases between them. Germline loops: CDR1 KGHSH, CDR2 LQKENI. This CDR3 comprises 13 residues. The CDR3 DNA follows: TGTGCCAGCTCACGGCAGAAGGGTGAAAAACTGTTTTTT. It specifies CASSRQKGEKLFF.

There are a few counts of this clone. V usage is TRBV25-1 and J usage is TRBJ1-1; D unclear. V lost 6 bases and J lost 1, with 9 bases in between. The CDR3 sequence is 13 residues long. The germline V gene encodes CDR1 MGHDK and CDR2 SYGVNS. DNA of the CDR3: TGTGCCAGCAGAATTACAGAGAACACTGAAGCTTTCTTT. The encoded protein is CASRITENTEAFF.

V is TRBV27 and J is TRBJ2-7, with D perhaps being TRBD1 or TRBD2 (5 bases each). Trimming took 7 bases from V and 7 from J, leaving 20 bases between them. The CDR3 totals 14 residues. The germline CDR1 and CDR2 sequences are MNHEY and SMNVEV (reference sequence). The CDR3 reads CASTSILGVGEQYF. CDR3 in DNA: TGTGCCAGCACCTCTATTCTGGGGGTGGGGGAGCAGTACTTC.

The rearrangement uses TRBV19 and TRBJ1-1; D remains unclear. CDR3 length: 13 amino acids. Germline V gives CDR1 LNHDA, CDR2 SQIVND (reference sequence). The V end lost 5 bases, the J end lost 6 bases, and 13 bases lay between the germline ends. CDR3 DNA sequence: TGTGCCAGTAGTTACGTTCTCGGCCCTGAAGCTTTCTTT. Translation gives CASSYVLGPEAFF.

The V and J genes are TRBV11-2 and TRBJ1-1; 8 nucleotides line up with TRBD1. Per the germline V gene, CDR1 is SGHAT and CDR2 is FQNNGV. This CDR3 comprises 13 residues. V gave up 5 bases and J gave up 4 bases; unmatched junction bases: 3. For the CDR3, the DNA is TGTGCCAGCAGCAGGGGACAGGCCACTGAAGCTTTCTTT. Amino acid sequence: CASSRGQATEAFF.

CDR3 DNA sequence: TGTGCCAGCAGCTCCCTAAACTATGGCTACACCTTC. Encoded protein: CASSSLNYGYTF. The chain recombines TRBV12-3 or TRBV12-4 with TRBJ1-2; D is unresolved. This CDR3 contains 12 residues. Trimming took off 6 bases at V and 2 bases at J, with 7 bases between the two ends.

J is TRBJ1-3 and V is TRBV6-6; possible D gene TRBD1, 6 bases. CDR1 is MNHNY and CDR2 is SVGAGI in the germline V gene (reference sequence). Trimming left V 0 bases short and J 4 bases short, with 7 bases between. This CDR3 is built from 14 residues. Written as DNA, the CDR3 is TGTGCCAGCAGTTACTCCGACAGGGGAAACACCATATATTTT. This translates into CASSYSDRGNTIYF.

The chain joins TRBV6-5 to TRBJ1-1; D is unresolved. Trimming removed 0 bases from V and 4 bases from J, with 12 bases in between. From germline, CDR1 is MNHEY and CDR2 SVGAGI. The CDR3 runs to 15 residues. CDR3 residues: CASSYSGPRGTEAFF. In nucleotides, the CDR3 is TGTGCCAGCAGTTACTCAGGGCCACGGGGCACTGAAGCTTTCTTT.

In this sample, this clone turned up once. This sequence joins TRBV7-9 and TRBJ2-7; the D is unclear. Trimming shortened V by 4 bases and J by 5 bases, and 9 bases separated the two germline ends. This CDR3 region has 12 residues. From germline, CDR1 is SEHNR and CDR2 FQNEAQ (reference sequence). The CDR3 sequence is CASSSTWDEQYF. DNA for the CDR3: TGTGCCAGCAGCTCCACTTGGGACGAGCAGTACTTC.

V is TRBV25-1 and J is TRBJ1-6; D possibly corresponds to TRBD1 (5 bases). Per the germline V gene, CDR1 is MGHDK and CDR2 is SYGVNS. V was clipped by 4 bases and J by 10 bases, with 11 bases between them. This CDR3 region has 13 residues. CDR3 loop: CASSGQWLSPLHF. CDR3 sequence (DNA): TGTGCCAGCAGTGGACAGTGGCTCTCACCCCTCCACTTT.

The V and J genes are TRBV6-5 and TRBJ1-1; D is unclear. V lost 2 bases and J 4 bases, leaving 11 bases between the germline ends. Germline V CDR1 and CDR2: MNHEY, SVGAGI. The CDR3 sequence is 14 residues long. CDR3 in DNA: TGTGCCAGCAGTTACGGCGCCTGGGCCACTGAAGCTTTCTTT. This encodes CASSYGAWATEAFF.

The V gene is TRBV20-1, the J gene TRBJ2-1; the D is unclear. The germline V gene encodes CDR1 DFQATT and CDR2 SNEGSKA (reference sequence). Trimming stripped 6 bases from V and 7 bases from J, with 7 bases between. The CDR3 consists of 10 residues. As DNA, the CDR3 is TGCAGTGCGGCGAGAAATGAGCAGTTCTTC. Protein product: CSAARNEQFF.

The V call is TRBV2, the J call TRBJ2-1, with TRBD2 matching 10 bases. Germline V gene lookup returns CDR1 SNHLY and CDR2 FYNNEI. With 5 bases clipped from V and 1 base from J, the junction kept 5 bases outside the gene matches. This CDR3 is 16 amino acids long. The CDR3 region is CASSKGLAESYNEQFF. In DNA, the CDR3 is TGTGCCAGCAGTAAAGGACTAGCGGAGTCCTACAATGAGCAGTTCTTC.

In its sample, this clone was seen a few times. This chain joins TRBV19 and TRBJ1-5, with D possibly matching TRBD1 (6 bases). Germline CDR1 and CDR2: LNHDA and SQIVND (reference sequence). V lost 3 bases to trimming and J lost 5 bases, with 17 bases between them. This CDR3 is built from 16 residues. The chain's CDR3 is CASSIEGQGRDQPQHF. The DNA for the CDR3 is TGTGCCAGTAGTATCGAGGGACAAGGGAGAGATCAGCCCCAGCATTTT.

The CDR3 here is CASRTGNSRVEAFF. The DNA for the CDR3 is TGTGCCAGCAGGACGGGTAACAGTCGAGTTGAAGCTTTCTTT. The chain links TRBV6-5 to TRBJ1-1; no clear D. V lost 6 bases and J 7 bases, leaving 18 bases between the germline ends. Germline V gene lookup returns CDR1 MNHEY and CDR2 SVGAGI. The CDR3 covers 14 residues.